The entry below gives a single T cell receptor beta chain sequence along with its context. CDR3 length equals 18 residues. The V gene lost 0 bases and the J gene lost 0 bases, with 18 bases spanning the gap. Germline values: CDR1 DFQATT, CDR2 SNEGSKA (reference sequence). This sample was included in a study of CD8 T cells in Susac syndrome. Random hexamers were used to reverse transcribe the RNA input (roughly 0.5 to 1 ug). Multiplex PCR with immunoSEQ amplified the TCR beta CDR3 across 54 Vbeta and 13 Jbeta. TCRdb re-called the immunoSEQ multiplex PCR reads through MiXCR, storing one row per CDR3 protein. The table records roughly 150,000 distinct CDR3 sequences, nearly 97% of them present only once. FACS enriched CD8+ TEMRA cells, while bulk CD8+ and CD4+ were negatively isolated.

What was sequenced was CD8+ T cells from PBMCs. The TCR comes from a human donor with multiple sclerosis. This chain uses TRBV20-1 with TRBJ1-3; no clear D gene. The CDR3 sequence is CSARDSNSPGDSGNTIYF. In DNA, the CDR3 is TGCAGTGCTAGAGATTCGAACAGCCCTGGGGACTCTGGAAACACCATATATTTT.